These 27 T cell receptor beta chains share one sample of origin, sequenced in a study of T cell changes during pregnancy in multiple sclerosis. Sequencing was performed with immunoSEQ multiplex PCR; in TCRdb, only in-frame clones are kept and a portion is missing. The table records about 52,000 clones, about nine tenths of them present only once. The sequences come from CD4+ T cells from peripheral blood mononuclear cells, collected after pregnancy. These receptor sequences come from a female donor in good health, enrolled as a control in a pregnancy study.

V usage is TRBV2 and J usage is TRBJ1-1; 8 bases are a match to TRBD1. Germline-derived CDR1 and CDR2 are SNHLY and FYNNEI. The CDR3 extends over 14 amino acids. V trimming: 8 bases; J trimming: 4 bases; junction bases outside the gene matches: 9. Here the CDR3 DNA reads TGTGCCAGCGGCGGACAGGGCCGGGGCACTGAAGCTTTCTTT. Translated, it gives CASGGQGRGTEAFF.

V usage is TRBV18 and J usage is TRBJ2-3, with TRBD1 matching over 8 bases. Germline lookup yields CDR1 KGHSH and CDR2 LQKENI. The CDR3 runs 15 residues. Trimming cost V 4 bases and J 4 bases; bases outside gene matches: 7. The CDR3 is CASSQQGALADTQYF. The CDR3 coding sequence is TGTGCCAGCTCACAGCAGGGGGCGCTGGCAGATACGCAGTATTTT.

The chain links TRBV4-1 to TRBJ2-3; the match to TRBD2 covers 9 bases. Germline assignment: CDR1 MGHRA and CDR2 YSYEKL. Trimming took 0 bases from V and 0 from J; bases not matched to a gene: 7. The CDR3 extends over 18 amino acids. CDR3 DNA: TGCGCCAGCAGCCAAGAAGCGGGGGGTCCCTCTAGCACAGATACGCAGTATTTT. It specifies CASSQEAGGPSSTDTQYF.

This chain links TRBV7-2 with TRBJ1-1; 7 nucleotides align to TRBD1. Germline V CDR1 and CDR2: SGHTA, FQGNSA. This CDR3 contains 14 residues. Trimming removed 3 bases from V and 2 bases from J; junction bases left unmatched: 3. CDR3 region: CASSFGTVNTEAFF. The CDR3 coding sequence is TGTGCCAGCAGCTTTGGGACAGTCAACACTGAAGCTTTCTTT.

The V call is TRBV19, the J call TRBJ1-1, with TRBD1 as a possible D gene (5 bases). Trimming removed 4 bases at V and 0 bases at J, with 9 bases between. Germline V gives CDR1 LNHDA, CDR2 SQIVND (reference sequence). This CDR3 is 14 amino acids long. The CDR3 DNA is TGTGCCAGTAGTAAAGGACAACTGAACACTGAAGCTTTCTTT. This translates into CASSKGQLNTEAFF.

The chain has TRBV7-2 and TRBJ1-1, with D possibly being TRBD1 (5 bases). Germline values: CDR1 SGHTA, CDR2 FQGNSA. This CDR3 comprises 15 residues. Trimming stripped 3 bases from V and 1 base from J, with 12 bases between. The CDR3 nucleotides read TGTGCCAGCAGCTTGGTTGGGGCTGGGAACACTGAAGCTTTCTTT. Translated, it gives CASSLVGAGNTEAFF.

This clone was seen a handful of times. The CDR3 DNA follows: TGTGCCATCAGTGAGTCAGGGACAGGCTATGGCTACACCTTC. It codes for CAISESGTGYGYTF. The rearrangement links TRBV10-3 to TRBJ1-2; 8 nucleotides match TRBD1. Looked up from germline, CDR1 is ENHRY and CDR2 is SYGVKD. J gave up 4 bases and V 0 bases, and 1 base lay outside the gene matches. This CDR3 comprises 14 residues.

The chain has TRBV5-6 and TRBJ2-7, with D uncertain. Germline CDR1 SGHDT, CDR2 YYEEEE. The CDR3 is made up of 14 amino acids. Trimming removed 0 bases at V and 2 bases at J, with 9 bases between. CDR3 DNA: TGTGCCAGCAGCTTGGTTCAGGCCACCTACGAGCAGTACTTC. It encodes CASSLVQATYEQYF. The complete variable domain, with remaining parts taken from reference TRBV5-6 and TRBJ2-7, reads DAGVTQSPTHLIKTRGQQVTLRCSPKSGHDTVSWYQQALGQGPQFIFQYYEEEERQRGNFPDRFSGHQFPNYSSELNVNALLLGDSALYLCASSLVQATYEQYFGPGTRLTVT.

This rearrangement joins TRBV2 to TRBJ1-1; TRBD1 aligns across 7 bases. Germline lookup yields CDR1 SNHLY and CDR2 FYNNEI. The CDR3 has 12 residues. The V and J ends lost 6 bases and 5 bases, in that order; junction bases with no gene match: 3. CDR3 in amino acids: CASRAQGTEAFF. The CDR3, as DNA: TGTGCCAGCAGGGCACAGGGGACTGAAGCTTTCTTT. The whole variable domain, remainder taken from reference TRBV2 and TRBJ1-1, is EPEVTQTPSHQVTQMGQEVILRCVPISNHLYFYWYRQILGQKVEFLVSFYNNEISEKSEIFDDQFSVERPDGSNFTLKIRSTKLEDSAMYFCASRAQGTEAFFGQGTRLTVV.

The chain recombines TRBV7-2 with TRBJ2-5; 9 bases fit TRBD2. The germline V gene encodes CDR1 SGHTA and CDR2 FQGNSA. This CDR3 is built from 14 residues. The J segment lost 12 bases and the V segment lost 1 base, leaving 9 bases of the junction unmatched. The CDR3 loop is CASSLGSSSGEKYF. The CDR3 DNA reads as TGTGCCAGCAGCTTAGGTTCGTCTAGCGGGGAAAAGTACTTC.

The chain carries TRBV7-6 and TRBJ1-4; no definite D call. The CDR3 runs to 13 residues. The germline CDR1 and CDR2 sequences are SGHVS and FNYEAQ. V lost 0 bases and J 7 bases, leaving 6 bases between the germline ends. CDR3 residues: CASSLARPEKLFF. The CDR3 DNA reads as TGTGCCAGCAGCTTAGCGAGGCCTGAAAAACTGTTTTTT.

V gene TRBV7-2 combines with J gene TRBJ1-2; 7 nucleotides line up with TRBD1. The CDR3 loop spans 14 amino acids. J was trimmed by 6 bases and V by 0 bases; bases with no gene match: 4. Germline values: CDR1 SGHTA, CDR2 FQGNSA. CDR3 protein: CASSLAGTAHGYTF. The CDR3 DNA reads TGTGCCAGCAGCTTAGCTGGGACAGCTCATGGCTACACCTTC.

The rearrangement joins TRBV10-3 to TRBJ1-3, with 9 bases lining up with TRBD1. Looked up from germline, CDR1 is ENHRY and CDR2 is SYGVKD. This CDR3 is built from 17 residues. V shed 2 bases, J shed 0 bases, and the junction held 5 bases outside the gene matches. Written as DNA, the CDR3 is TGTGCCATCAGTGAGCCTGGACAGGGGCTCTCTGGAAACACCATATATTTT. It encodes CAISEPGQGLSGNTIYF.

The J gene is TRBJ1-2, the V gene TRBV14; 7 bases agree with TRBD1. Germline V gives CDR1 SGHDN, CDR2 FVKESK. V was clipped by 4 bases and J by 4 bases; unmatched bases: 27. The CDR3 runs 21 residues. CDR3 loop: CASSPSPGQKFYGSHLYGYTF. CDR3 nucleotides: TGTGCCAGCAGCCCATCCCCGGGACAGAAATTCTATGGCTCTCATCTCTATGGCTACACCTTC.

This chain connects TRBV20-1 to TRBJ1-5; D unclear. CDR3 size: 11 residues. Germline V gene data show CDR1 as DFQATT and CDR2 as SNEGSKA (reference sequence). V lost 7 bases and J 9 bases, leaving 13 bases between the germline ends. The CDR3 sequence: CSVSMEGPQHF. In DNA, the CDR3 is TGCAGTGTAAGCATGGAGGGGCCCCAGCATTTT.

V gene TRBV29-1 combines with J gene TRBJ2-5; D is perhaps TRBD2 (7 bases). Germline loops: CDR1 SQVTM, CDR2 ANQGSEA. V lost 6 bases and J 0 bases, leaving 8 bases between the germline ends. This CDR3 is built from 12 residues. The CDR3 DNA reads as TGCAGCGTGGGGGGGCACCAAGAGACCCAGTACTTC. Protein: CSVGGHQETQYF. The full variable domain, with the rest looked up from reference TRBV29-1 and TRBJ2-5, is SAVISQKPSRDICQRGTSLTIQCQVDSQVTMMFWYRQQPGQSLTLIATANQGSEATYESGFVIDKFPISRPNLTFSTLTVSNMSPEDSSIYLCSVGGHQETQYFGPGTRLLVL.

In nucleotides, the CDR3 is TGTGCCAGCCGCCGAGGCGGCAGCGGGGGCGGTGAAAAACTGTTTTTT. This sequence encodes CASRRGGSGGGEKLFF. This chain uses TRBV28 with TRBJ1-4; TRBD1 is a possible D gene (6 bases). Trimming stripped 8 bases from V and 7 bases from J, with 23 bases between. This CDR3 has 16 amino acids. Germline loops: CDR1 MDHEN, CDR2 SYDVKM.

The chain uses TRBV7-2 and TRBJ2-2; 8 positions match TRBD1. In germline, CDR1 is SGHTA, CDR2 FQGNSA. The V gene end was trimmed by 5 bases and the J gene end by 0 bases; junction bases not matched to a gene: 2. The CDR3 length is 15 residues. The CDR3 spells CASSLDRANTGELFF. CDR3 coding DNA: TGTGCCAGCAGCCTGGACAGGGCGAACACCGGGGAGCTGTTTTTT.

The chain links TRBV29-1 to TRBJ2-7, with TRBD2 as a possible D gene (5 bases). CDR1 and CDR2 (germline): SQVTM, ANQGSEA. The CDR3 sequence is 11 residues long. V was cut by 7 bases and J by 2 bases, with 9 bases left in between. The CDR3 DNA follows: TGCAGCGCGGGAAAGACCTACGAGCAGTACTTC. As protein: CSAGKTYEQYF.

The V and J genes are TRBV7-9 and TRBJ1-4; TRBD1 matches 11 bases. The CDR3 length is 15 residues. Trimming removed 5 bases from V and 8 bases from J; junction bases left unmatched: 7. Germline CDR1 SEHNR, CDR2 FQNEAQ (reference sequence). DNA of the CDR3: TGTGCCAGCAGCCGGGACAGGGGGAGAGGGGAAAAACTGTTTTTT. It codes for CASSRDRGRGEKLFF.

The chain carries TRBV10-3 and TRBJ1-1; D is possibly TRBD1 (5 bases). The CDR3 contains 12 residues. CDR1 and CDR2 from the germline V gene are ENHRY and SYGVKD. Trimming took off 6 bases at V and 4 bases at J, with 9 bases between the two ends. The CDR3 loop is CAIRERGTEAFF. In DNA, the CDR3 is TGTGCCATCAGAGAGAGGGGCACTGAAGCTTTCTTT.

The genes are TRBV15 and TRBJ1-3, with D tentatively TRBD1 (5 bases). Germline-derived CDR1 and CDR2 are LNHNV and YYDKDF (reference sequence). The CDR3 is 14 amino acids. Trimming shortened V by 3 bases and J by 0 bases, and 6 bases separated the two germline ends. Written as DNA, the CDR3 is TGTGCCACCAGCAGGGACATCTCTGGAAACACCATATATTTT. It specifies CATSRDISGNTIYF.

This chain connects TRBV5-8 to TRBJ1-1; 7 bases are shared with TRBD1. The trim removed 0 bases at V and 3 bases at J, leaving 11 bases unmatched. This CDR3 has 17 residues. The germline gives CDR1 SGHTS, CDR2 YDEGEE. Here the CDR3 reads CASSLGQTGRFDTEAFF. DNA for the CDR3: TGTGCCAGCAGCTTGGGACAGACAGGGCGGTTCGACACTGAAGCTTTCTTT.

The V gene is TRBV5-1, the J gene TRBJ2-2; 8 bases line up with TRBD1. CDR3 length: 15 residues. The germline V gene encodes CDR1 SGHRS and CDR2 YFSETQ. With 4 bases clipped from V and 1 base from J, the junction kept 3 bases outside the gene matches. In DNA form, the CDR3 reads TGCGCCAGCAGCCCGGGACAGGAGAACACCGGGGAGCTGTTTTTT. Encoded protein: CASSPGQENTGELFF.

The chain uses TRBV18 and TRBJ1-5, with 7 bases fitting TRBD1. Germline CDR1 and CDR2: KGHSH and LQKENI. The CDR3 is 15 residues long. J was trimmed by 1 base and V by 6 bases; bases with no gene match: 6. As DNA, the CDR3 is TGTGCCAGCTCCCGACAGGGTGCCAGCAATCAGCCCCAGCATTTT. Translation gives CASSRQGASNQPQHF.

CDR3 residues: CASSGTGLRIEGKAFF. The CDR3 bases are TGTGCCAGTAGTGGTACAGGGCTTCGGATTGAGGGGAAAGCTTTCTTT. This rearrangement joins TRBV19 to TRBJ1-1; the D gene is possibly TRBD1 (6 bases). This CDR3 contains 16 residues. CDR1 is LNHDA and CDR2 is SQIVND in the germline V gene (reference sequence). V lost 5 bases to trimming and J lost 9 bases, with 25 bases between them.

The V and J genes are TRBV5-4 and TRBJ2-5, with 7 bases identical to TRBD2. Losses at the gene ends were 4 bases for V and 0 bases for J; bases not matched to a gene: 9. The CDR3 runs to 16 residues. Germline V CDR1 and CDR2: SGHNT, YYREEE (reference sequence). The CDR3 reads CASSTMTSRYQETQYF. In DNA, the CDR3 is TGTGCCAGCAGCACGATGACTAGCAGGTACCAAGAGACCCAGTACTTC.